The rows below give T cell receptor beta chains drawn from one sample of a study of cytomegalovirus exposure and HLA in healthy donors. This table comes from immunoSEQ multiplex PCR, and its TCRdb copy is limited to in-frame clones, with some not included. Of 300,000 to 450,000 clones listed, around 86% are singletons. Input material: PBMCs. The source of these receptors is a woman younger than 35 in good health and CMV-seronegative. The conserved cysteine and the conserved F or W are not part of the CDR3 here.

V gene: TRBV29-1
CDR3 protein: SVEVWSGGTSTDTQY

V gene: TRBV4-2
CDR3 protein: ASSLITSGRARSYEQY

V gene: TRBV10-2
CDR3 protein: ASNTGGKETQY

V gene: TRBV11-3
CDR3 protein: ASSFSGGRDTQY

V gene: TRBV15
CDR3 protein: ATSGPDRGDYGYT

V gene: TRBV7-9
CDR3 protein: ASSLVPPPSAGANVLT

V gene: TRBV10-1
CDR3 protein: ASRTGTESGELF

V gene: TRBV29-1
CDR3 protein: SVQGAGGLAPSSYEQY

V gene: TRBV4-2
CDR3 protein: ASSQGIEAF

V gene: TRBV9
CDR3 protein: ASTGNPQTGDGETQY

V gene: TRBV29-1
CDR3 protein: SVAPTGVYEQY

V gene: TRBV9
CDR3 protein: ASSEGLADTYEQY

V gene: TRBV7-9
CDR3 protein: ALNWAPRKNTEAF